This T cell receptor (beta chain) was recovered during a study of shared clonotypes between healthy human individuals (TCRdb year 2020). For context, the study as a whole: The cohort included a few men and two women between 18 and 49 years of age. Per donor, leukapheresis produced somewhere between about 0.85 and 10 billion PBMCs. Libraries were prepared and TCR repertoires were sequenced by different laboratories using diverse techniques, in order to increase sequencing depth and limit assay-specific biases. For each donor, CD4 naive and CD4 memory were each given three plates, CD8 naive was given two plates, and CD8 memory was given one plate. The study deeply sequenced blood TCR repertoires of five healthy adults to estimate repertoire size and the extent of clonotype sharing between individuals. Here is what the overall study found, with its caveats: Larger estimated clonotype richness was generally found for naive subsets than for memory subsets. Based on pairwise subsampling, the degree of clonotype sharing among donors was expected to be affected by sequencing depth. Higher generation probabilities were observed for clonotypes shared by all four sorted-subset donors than for non-shared clonotypes. The small number of donors limited the genetic and exposure-history diversity represented. Across a handful of donors, about 5% of naive CD4, approximately 3.6% of naive CD8, approximately 2.5% of memory CD4, and approximately 0.4% of memory CD8 clonotypes were shared. Sampling was restricted to blood, and TCR repertoires in tissue are likely to differ from TCR repertoires in blood. Even with the large sequencing depth, rarefaction of the sorted-subset datasets indicated that sequencing was incomplete.

Trimmed from V: 0 bases; trimmed from J: 10 bases; junction bases lacking a gene match: 7. From the cysteine through the phenylalanine, the CDR3 covers 14 amino acids. Solely the CDR3 DNA is kept, with 42 bases framed from the first base. CDR1 SGHNT and CDR2 YYREEE are derived from the germline V gene (reference sequence). TCR CDR3 regions were amplified from genomic DNA by multiplex PCR using the deep immunoSEQ assay. For each cell subset, the extracted genomic DNA was distributed evenly across all wells of several immunoSEQ 96-well plates, and each plate served as one replicate. For sorted subsets, around 0.2 ug genomic DNA, equal to 25,000 to 35,000 T cell genomes, was loaded into each replicate PCR. Purified libraries were quantified with a Qubit 3.0 fluorometer, sized on a Bioanalyzer 2100, and re-quantified with the KAPA Library Quantification kit. Each immunoSEQ 96-well plate was sequenced on its own single-read 150-cycle Illumina NextSeq 550 flow cell. Concerning the study's data processing: Because only junctional sequences without quality scores were contained in the immunoSEQ output, filtering matching that applied to full-length reads could not be performed. To assign V/J genes and CDR3, sequences were annotated against IMGT germline references using PyIR, a Python wrapper for IgBLAST v1.9. Any read was removed if the V/J assignment was weak (E-value above 1e-6), the CDR3 was missing, or the read contained stop codons, out-of-frame junctions, or ambiguous translated residues. V3J clonotypes were defined as sequences sharing an identical inferred V gene, J gene, and CDR3 amino acid sequence. Percentage overlap between repertoires was calculated by dividing the number of shared unique clonotypes by the size of the smaller repertoire. Richness of each repertoire was evaluated using RTK rarefaction, the Chao1 estimator, and Recon v2.1 estimates of unobserved clonotypes. Generation probabilities were computed with OLGA for all TCRbeta clonotypes obtained by the gDNA method from four donors. This immuneACCESS table, as held by TCRdb, lists in-frame sequences with V and J called but not all clones. Of the missing ones, under half trace to an unresolved V gene in checked studies; the others have no known cause. V and J calls and clone size are given by that table; D and trimming were obtained from the DNA. Counted in this sample were 640,000 or so clones; approximately 75% of them appeared once. Together, the top ten hold 1.5% to 2% of the sample.

Comment on this clone: The clone's antigen remains unknown. Base quality data are lacking; no much larger clone is found one base away.

The donors were healthy, HIV-negative adults with no recently reported acute infections or vaccinations. All donors were Caucasian adults living in Nashville, Tennessee, USA. CD4+ T cells were enriched by magnetic negative selection; naive cells were then positively selected on CD45RA, and the negative fraction formed the memory subset. Blood was obtained by leukapheresis, after which PBMCs were separated by Ficoll-Histopaque density gradient centrifugation and cryopreserved in liquid nitrogen vapor phase. Analytical flow cytometry was used to check the purity and quantity of each magnetically sorted T cell population. Genomic DNA was isolated from every sorted fraction and measured by UV absorbance on a Nanodrop 2000c.

This sequence was found in a woman aged 30 to 39 in good health. Sequencing was done on a sample of memory CD4+ T cells sorted from blood. The cell subset or site label on this specimen signifies: CD45RA-negative fraction. The chain employs TRBV5-4 and TRBJ2-1; the junction holds 7 bases that match TRBD2. The sequenced DNA: TGTGCCAGCAGCTTGGGTCAACCGGGACTAGAGCAGTTCTTC. It is translated as CASSLGQPGLEQFF.